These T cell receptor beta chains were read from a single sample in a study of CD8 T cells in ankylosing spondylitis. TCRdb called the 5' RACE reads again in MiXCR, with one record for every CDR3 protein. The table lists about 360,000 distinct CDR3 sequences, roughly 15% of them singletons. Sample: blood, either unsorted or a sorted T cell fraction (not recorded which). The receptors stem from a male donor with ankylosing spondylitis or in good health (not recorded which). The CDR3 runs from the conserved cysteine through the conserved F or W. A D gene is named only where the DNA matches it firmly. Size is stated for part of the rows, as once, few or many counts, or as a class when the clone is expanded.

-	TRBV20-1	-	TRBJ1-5	CSAQGQGAQPQHF	TGCAGTGCTCAGGGGCAGGGAGCTCAGCCCCAGCATTTT
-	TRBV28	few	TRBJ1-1	CASSLSSSGAFF	TGTGCCAGCAGTTTATCCTCTTCTGGAGCTTTCTTT
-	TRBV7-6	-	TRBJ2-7	CASSARLGNEQYF	TGTGCCAGCAGCGCCCGGTTAGGGAACGAGCAGTACTTC
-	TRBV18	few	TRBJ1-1	CASSPLDSAIAEAFF	TGTGCCAGCTCACCCCTGGACAGCGCCATCGCTGAAGCTTTCTTT
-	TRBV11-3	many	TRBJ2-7	CASSLNTGEQYF	TGTGCCAGCAGCTTAAATACGGGCGAGCAGTACTTC
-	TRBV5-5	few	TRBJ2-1	CASSWARNNEQFF	TGTGCCAGCAGCTGGGCCAGAAACAATGAGCAGTTCTTC
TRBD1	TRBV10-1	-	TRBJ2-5	CASNRDRGRVETQYF	TGCGCCAGCAATCGGGACAGGGGGCGCGTAGAGACCCAGTACTTC
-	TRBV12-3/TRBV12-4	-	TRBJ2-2	CASSLRRGGDTGELFF	TGTGCCAGCAGTTTAAGAAGGGGGGGGGACACCGGGGAGCTGTTTTTT
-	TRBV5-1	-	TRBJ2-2	CASSLLGAGINTGELFF	TGCGCCAGCTCCCTCTTGGGGGCCGGGATTAACACCGGGGAGCTGTTTTTT
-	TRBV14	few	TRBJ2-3	CASSQVTDTQYF	TGTGCCAGCAGCCAGGTCACAGATACGCAGTATTTT
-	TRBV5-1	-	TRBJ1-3	CASSPTRTGSSGNTIYF	TGCGCCAGCAGCCCCACCCGGACGGGGAGCTCTGGAAACACCATATATTTT
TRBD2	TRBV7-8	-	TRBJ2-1	CASSLVSGRLGNEQFF	TGTGCCAGCAGCTTGGTTAGCGGGAGATTAGGCAATGAGCAGTTCTTC
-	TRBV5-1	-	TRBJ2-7	CASSLGGPNEQYF	TGCGCCAGCAGCCTCGGGGGTCCCAACGAGCAGTACTTC
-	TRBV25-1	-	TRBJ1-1	CASKGWDTEAFF	TGTGCCAGCAAAGGGTGGGACACTGAAGCTTTCTTT
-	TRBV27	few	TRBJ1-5	CASSLKGEQPQHF	TGTGCCAGCAGTTTAAAGGGCGAACAGCCCCAGCATTTT
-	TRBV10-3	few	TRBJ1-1	CAISTGEHGEAFF	TGTGCCATCAGTACGGGGGAACATGGTGAAGCTTTCTTT
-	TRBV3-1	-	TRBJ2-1	CASSRAGEQFF	TGTGCCAGCAGCCGAGCGGGTGAGCAGTTCTTC
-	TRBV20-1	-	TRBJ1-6	CSARTDLRSPLHF	TGCAGTGCTAGGACAGATTTAAGGTCACCCCTCCACTTT
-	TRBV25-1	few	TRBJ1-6	CASNLARGSPLHF	TGTGCCAGCAACCTGGCCAGGGGTTCACCCCTCCACTTT
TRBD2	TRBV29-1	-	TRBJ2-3	CSVAVSLAGGDTQYF	TGCAGCGTTGCCGTCAGTCTAGCGGGGGGAGATACGCAGTATTTT
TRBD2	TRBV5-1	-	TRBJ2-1	CASSPGGREGPRRNEQFF	TGCGCCAGCAGCCCTGGGGGGCGGGAGGGCCCACGGAGGAATGAGCAGTTCTTC
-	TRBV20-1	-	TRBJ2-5	CSARDSTGLEAQYF	TGCAGTGCTAGAGATAGCACAGGCTTGGAGGCCCAGTACTTC
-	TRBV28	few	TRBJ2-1	CASSPGTATYNEQFF	TGTGCCAGCAGCCCCGGGACTGCCACCTACAATGAGCAGTTCTTC
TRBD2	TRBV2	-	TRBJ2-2	CASRPWTSGVTGELFF	TGTGCCAGCAGGCCCTGGACTAGCGGCGTCACCGGGGAGCTGTTTTTT
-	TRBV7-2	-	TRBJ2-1	CASSSPGPRDGKFF	TGTGCCAGCAGCTCCCCGGGACCCCGAGACGGAAAGTTCTTC
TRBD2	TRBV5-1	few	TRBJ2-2	CASSFLAENTGELFF	TGCGCCAGCAGCTTTCTAGCGGAGAACACCGGGGAGCTGTTTTTT
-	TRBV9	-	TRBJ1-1	CASSVDRGVLTEAFF	TGTGCCAGCAGCGTAGATAGGGGGGTTTTGACTGAAGCTTTCTTT